The T cell receptor (beta chain) described here comes from a study of blood T cell repertoires in COVID-19. Study overall: COVID-19 samples, acute and convalescent, were from the United States, Italy and Spain. Sample material is recorded as cDNA or gDNA derived from T cells, B-cell-depleted T cells, or PBMCs.

The CDR3 runs to 14 residues. Trimming took 6 bases from V and 6 from J; bases not matched to a gene: 7. The germline CDR1 and CDR2 sequences are ENHRY and SYGVKD. Study processing details: Cell counts per sample came from amplifying reference gene primers. Sequenced by immunoSEQ multiplex PCR; TCRdb stores in-frame clones only, minus some. V, J and clone size were drawn from that table, and D and trimming were deduced from the DNA. Of 350,000 to 450,000 clones detected, around 90% appear once; the ten largest clones hold 0.95% to 1.5%. The source is a man aged 35 to 55 with acute or convalescent COVID-19. This chain uses TRBV10-3 with TRBJ1-5; 8 bases align to TRBD1. The sample consisted of peripheral blood. CDR3 loop: CAIRDREASQPQHF. The CDR3 DNA sequence: TGTGCCATCAGGGACAGGGAGGCGAGTCAGCCCCAGCATTTT.